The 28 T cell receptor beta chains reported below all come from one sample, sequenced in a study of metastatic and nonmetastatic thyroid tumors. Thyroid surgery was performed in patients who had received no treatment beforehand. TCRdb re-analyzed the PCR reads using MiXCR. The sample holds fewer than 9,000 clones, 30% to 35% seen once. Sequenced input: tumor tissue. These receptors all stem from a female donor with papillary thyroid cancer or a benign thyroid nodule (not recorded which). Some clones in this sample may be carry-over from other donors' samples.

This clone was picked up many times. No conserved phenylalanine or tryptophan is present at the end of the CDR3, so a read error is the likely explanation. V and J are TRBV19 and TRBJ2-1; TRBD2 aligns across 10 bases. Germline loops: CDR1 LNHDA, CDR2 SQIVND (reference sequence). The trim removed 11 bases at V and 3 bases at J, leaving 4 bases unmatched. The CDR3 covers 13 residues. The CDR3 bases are TGTGCCGCTAGACTAGCGGGCTACAATGAGCAGTTCCTC. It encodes CAARLAGYNEQFL.

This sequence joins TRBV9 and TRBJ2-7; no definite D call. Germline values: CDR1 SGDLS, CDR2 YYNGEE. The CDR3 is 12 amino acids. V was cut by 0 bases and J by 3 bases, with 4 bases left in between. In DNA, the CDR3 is TGTGCCAGCAGCGTAGGGGTCTACGAGCAGTACTTC. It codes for CASSVGVYEQYF.

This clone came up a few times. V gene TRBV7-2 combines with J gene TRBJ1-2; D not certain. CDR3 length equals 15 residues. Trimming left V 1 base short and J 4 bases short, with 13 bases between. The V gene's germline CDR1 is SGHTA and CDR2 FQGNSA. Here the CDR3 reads CASSLESHRSYGYTF. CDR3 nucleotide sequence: TGTGCCAGCAGCTTAGAGTCCCACAGAAGCTATGGCTACACCTTC. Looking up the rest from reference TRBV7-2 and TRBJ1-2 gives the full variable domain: GAGVSQSPSNKVTEKGKDVELRCDPISGHTALYWYRQSLGQGLEFLIYFQGNSAPDKSGLPSDRFSAERTGGSVSTLTIQRTQQEDSAVYLCASSLESHRSYGYTFGSGTRLTVV.

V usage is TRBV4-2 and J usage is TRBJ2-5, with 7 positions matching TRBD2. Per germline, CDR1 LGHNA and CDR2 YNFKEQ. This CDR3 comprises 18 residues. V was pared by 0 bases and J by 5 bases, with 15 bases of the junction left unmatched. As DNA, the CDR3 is TGTGCCAGCAGCCAAGATTTGGCTAGCGGATTCCGAGGGGAGACCCAGTACTTC. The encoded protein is CASSQDLASGFRGETQYF.

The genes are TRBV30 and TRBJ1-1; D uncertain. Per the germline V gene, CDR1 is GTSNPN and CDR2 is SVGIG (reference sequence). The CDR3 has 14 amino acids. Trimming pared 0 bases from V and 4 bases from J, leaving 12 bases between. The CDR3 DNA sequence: TGTGCCTGGAGTGTATGGGGTGGTGCCACTGAAGCTTTCTTT. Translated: CAWSVWGGATEAFF.

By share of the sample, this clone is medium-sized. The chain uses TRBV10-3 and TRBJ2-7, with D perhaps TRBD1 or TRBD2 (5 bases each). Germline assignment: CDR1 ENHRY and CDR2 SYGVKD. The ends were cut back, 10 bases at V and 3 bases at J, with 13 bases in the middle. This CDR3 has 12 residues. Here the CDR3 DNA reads TGTGCCACCACCGGGGCCAACTACGAGCAGTACTTC. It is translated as CATTGANYEQYF.

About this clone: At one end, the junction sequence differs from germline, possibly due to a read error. The CDR3, as DNA: TGTGCCAGCATTTTATCACACAATGAGCATTTCTTC. It specifies CASILSHNEHFF. The V gene is TRBV12-3 or TRBV12-4, the J gene TRBJ2-1; D ambiguous. The CDR3 runs 12 residues.

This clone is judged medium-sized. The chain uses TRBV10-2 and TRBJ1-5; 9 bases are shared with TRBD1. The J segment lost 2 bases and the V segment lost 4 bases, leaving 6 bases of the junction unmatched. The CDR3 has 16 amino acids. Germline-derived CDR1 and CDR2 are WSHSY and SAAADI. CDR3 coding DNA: TGCGCCAGCAGTGGGTCAAGACAGGGGGGCAATCAGCCCCAGCATTTT. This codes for CASSGSRQGGNQPQHF.

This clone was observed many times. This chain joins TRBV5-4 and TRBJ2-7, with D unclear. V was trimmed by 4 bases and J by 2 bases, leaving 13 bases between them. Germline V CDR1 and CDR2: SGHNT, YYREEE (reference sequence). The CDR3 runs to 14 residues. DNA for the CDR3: TGTGCCAGCAGCGTCAAACTGGAACCCTACGAGCAGTACTTC. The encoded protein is CASSVKLEPYEQYF.

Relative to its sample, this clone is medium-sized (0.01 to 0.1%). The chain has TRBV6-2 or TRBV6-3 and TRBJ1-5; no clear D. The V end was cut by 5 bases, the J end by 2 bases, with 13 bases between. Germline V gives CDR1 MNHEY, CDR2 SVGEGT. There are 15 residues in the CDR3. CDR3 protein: CASSPYKIGNQPQHF. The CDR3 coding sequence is TGTGCCAGCAGTCCATATAAGATTGGCAATCAGCCCCAGCATTTT.

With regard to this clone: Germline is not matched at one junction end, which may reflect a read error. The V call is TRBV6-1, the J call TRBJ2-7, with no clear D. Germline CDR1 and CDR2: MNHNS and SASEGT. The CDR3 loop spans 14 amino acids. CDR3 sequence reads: CASREGLFRREQYF. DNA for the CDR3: TGTGCCAGCAGGGAAGGGCTGTTCAGGCGCGAGCAGTACTTC.

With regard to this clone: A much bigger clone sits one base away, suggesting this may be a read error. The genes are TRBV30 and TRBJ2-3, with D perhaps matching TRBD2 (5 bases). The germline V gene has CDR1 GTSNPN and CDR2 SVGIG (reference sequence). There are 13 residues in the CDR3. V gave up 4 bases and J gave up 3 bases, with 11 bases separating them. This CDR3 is CAWTASWTDTQYF. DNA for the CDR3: TGTGCCTGGACGGCTAGCTGGACAGATACGCAGTATTTT.

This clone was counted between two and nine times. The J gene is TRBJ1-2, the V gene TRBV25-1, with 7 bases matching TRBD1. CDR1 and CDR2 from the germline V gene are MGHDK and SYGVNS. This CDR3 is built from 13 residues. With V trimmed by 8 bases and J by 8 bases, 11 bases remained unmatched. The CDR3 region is CASLGPGQEGYTF. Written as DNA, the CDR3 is TGTGCCAGCCTCGGACCTGGACAGGAGGGCTACACCTTC.

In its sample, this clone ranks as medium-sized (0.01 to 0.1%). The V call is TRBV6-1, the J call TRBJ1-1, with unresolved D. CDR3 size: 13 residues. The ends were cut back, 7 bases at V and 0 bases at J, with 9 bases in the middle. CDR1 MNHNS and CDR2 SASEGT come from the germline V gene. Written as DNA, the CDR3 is TGTGCCAGCACACGCGGCATGAACACTGAAGCTTTCTTT. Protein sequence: CASTRGMNTEAFF.

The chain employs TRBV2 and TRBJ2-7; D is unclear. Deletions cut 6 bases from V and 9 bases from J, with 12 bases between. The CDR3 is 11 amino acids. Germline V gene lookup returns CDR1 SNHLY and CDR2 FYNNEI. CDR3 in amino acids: CASSSSPAQYF. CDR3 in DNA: TGTGCCAGCAGCTCCAGCCCTGCGCAGTACTTC.

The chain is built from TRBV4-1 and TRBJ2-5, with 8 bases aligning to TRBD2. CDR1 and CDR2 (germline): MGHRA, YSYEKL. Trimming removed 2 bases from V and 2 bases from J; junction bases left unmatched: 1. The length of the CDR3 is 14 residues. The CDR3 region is CASSQIAGQETQYF. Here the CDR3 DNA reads TGCGCCAGCAGCCAAATAGCGGGGCAAGAGACCCAGTACTTC.

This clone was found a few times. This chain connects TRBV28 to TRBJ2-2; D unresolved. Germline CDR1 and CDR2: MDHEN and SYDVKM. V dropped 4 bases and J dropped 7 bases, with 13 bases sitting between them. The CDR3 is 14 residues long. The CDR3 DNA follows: TGTGCCAGCAGTTCTACATGGTGGGGCGGGGAGCTGTTTTTT. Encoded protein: CASSSTWWGGELFF. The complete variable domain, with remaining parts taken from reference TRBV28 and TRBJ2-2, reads DVKVTQSSRYLVKRTGEKVFLECVQDMDHENMFWYRQDPGLGLRLIYFSYDVKMKEKGDIPEGYSVSREKKERFSLILESASTNQTSMYLCASSSTWWGGELFFGEGSRLTVL.

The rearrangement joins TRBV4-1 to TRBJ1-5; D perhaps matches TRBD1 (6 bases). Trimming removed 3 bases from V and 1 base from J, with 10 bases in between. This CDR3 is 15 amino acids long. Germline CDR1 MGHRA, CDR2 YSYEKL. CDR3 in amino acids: CASSHYRESNQPQHF. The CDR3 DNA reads TGCGCCAGCAGCCACTACAGGGAGAGCAATCAGCCCCAGCATTTT.

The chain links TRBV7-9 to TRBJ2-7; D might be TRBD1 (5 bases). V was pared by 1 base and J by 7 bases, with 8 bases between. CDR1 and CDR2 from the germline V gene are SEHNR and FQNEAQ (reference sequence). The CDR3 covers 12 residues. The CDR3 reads CASSLVGEEQYF. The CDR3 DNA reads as TGTGCCAGCAGCTTAGTAGGGGAAGAGCAGTACTTC.

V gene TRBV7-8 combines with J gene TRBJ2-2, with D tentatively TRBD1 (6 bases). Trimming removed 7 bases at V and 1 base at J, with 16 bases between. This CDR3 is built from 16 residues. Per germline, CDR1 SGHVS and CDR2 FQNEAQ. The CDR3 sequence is CASTGTGQMNTGELFF. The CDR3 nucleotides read TGTGCCAGCACCGGTACCGGACAGATGAACACCGGGGAGCTGTTTTTT.

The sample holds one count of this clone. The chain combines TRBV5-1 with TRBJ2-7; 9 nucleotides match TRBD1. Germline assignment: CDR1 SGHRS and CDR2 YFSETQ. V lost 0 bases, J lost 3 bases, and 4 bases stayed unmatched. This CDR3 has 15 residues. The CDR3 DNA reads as TGCGCCAGCAGCTTGGCGTGGGACAGGGTCTACGAGCAGTACTTC. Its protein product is CASSLAWDRVYEQYF.

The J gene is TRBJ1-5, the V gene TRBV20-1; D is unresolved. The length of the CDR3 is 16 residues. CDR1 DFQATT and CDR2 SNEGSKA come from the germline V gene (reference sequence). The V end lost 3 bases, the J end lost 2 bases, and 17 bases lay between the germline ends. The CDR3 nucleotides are TGCAGTGCTAGGTCTCATCCACCTCGAGGCAATCAGCCCCAGCATTTT. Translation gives CSARSHPPRGNQPQHF.

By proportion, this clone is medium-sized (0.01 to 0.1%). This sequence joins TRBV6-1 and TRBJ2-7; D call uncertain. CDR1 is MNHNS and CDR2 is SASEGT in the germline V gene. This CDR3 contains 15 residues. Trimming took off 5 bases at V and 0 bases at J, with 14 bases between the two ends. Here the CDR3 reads CASSSRTGRSYEQYF. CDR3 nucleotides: TGTGCCAGCAGTTCCCGCACCGGTCGCTCCTACGAGCAGTACTTC.

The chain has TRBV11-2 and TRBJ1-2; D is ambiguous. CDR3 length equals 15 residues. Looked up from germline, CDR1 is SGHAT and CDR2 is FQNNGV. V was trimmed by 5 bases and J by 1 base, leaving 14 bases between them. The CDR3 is CASSPLWKDNYGYTF. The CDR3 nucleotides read TGTGCCAGCAGCCCCCTGTGGAAGGATAACTATGGCTACACCTTC.

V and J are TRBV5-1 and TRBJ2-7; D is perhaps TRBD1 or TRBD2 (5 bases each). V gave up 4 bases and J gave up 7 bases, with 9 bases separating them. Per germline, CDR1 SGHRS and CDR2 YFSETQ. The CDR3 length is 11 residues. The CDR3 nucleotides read TGCGCCAGCAGCGGGACCGGAGAGCAGTACTTC. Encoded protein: CASSGTGEQYF.

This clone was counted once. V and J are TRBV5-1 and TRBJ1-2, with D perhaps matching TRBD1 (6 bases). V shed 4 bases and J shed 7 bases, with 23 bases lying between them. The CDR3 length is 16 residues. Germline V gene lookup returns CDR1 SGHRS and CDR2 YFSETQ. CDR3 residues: CASSQEGFRDTIGYTF. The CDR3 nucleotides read TGCGCCAGCAGCCAGGAAGGTTTCCGGGACACAATTGGCTACACCTTC.

CDR3 protein: CSAREGGHTEAFF. CDR3 in DNA: TGCAGTGCTAGAGAGGGGGGCCACACTGAAGCTTTCTTT. The chain uses TRBV20-1 and TRBJ1-1, with D possibly matching TRBD1 (6 bases). The V end lost 0 bases, the J end lost 3 bases, and 8 bases lay between the germline ends. Germline lookup yields CDR1 DFQATT and CDR2 SNEGSKA (reference sequence). The CDR3 runs 13 residues.

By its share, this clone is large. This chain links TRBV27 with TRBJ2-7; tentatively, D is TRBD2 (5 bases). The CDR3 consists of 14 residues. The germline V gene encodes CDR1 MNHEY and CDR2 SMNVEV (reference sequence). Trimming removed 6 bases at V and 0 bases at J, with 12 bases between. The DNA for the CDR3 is TGTGCCAGCAGCTTAACGACTAACTCCTACGAGCAGTACTTC. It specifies CASSLTTNSYEQYF.